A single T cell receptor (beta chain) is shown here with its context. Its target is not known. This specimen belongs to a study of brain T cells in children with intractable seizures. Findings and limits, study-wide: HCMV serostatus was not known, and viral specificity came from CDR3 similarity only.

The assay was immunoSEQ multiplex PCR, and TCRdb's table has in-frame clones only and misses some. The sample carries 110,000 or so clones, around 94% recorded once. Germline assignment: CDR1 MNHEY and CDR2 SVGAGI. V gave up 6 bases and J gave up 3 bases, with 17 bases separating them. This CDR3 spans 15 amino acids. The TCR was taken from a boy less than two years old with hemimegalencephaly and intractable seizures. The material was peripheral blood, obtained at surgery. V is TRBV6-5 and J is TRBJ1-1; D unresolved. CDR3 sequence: CASSAAGWGYTEAFF. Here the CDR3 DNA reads TGTGCCAGCAGCGCAGCCGGCTGGGGTTACACTGAAGCTTTCTTT.